This T cell receptor (beta chain) is drawn from a study of cytomegalovirus exposure and HLA in healthy donors. This clone was detected only a few times. The germline V gene has CDR1 MNHNS and CDR2 SASEGT. V shed 0 bases and J shed 3 bases, with 11 bases lying between them. This CDR3 is built from 15 residues. PCR primers comprised 60 Vbeta and 13 Jbeta primers. Some clones are missing from TCRdb's copy, which holds only in-frame ones; the method was immunoSEQ multiplex PCR. This sample carries 90,000 or so clones, over 55% of them seen once, and the ten largest clones take about 16%. The chain uses TRBV6-1 and TRBJ1-1; a possible D gene is TRBD1 (6 bases). The sequencing sample was made of PBMCs. This TCR derives from a woman between 18 and 29 years old in good health and CMV-seropositive. The CDR3 spells CASSEAQTGYTEAFF. CDR3 bases: TGTGCCAGCAGTGAAGCCCAGACAGGCTACACTGAAGCTTTCTTT.